The rows below give T cell receptor beta chains drawn from one sample of a study of cytomegalovirus exposure and HLA in healthy donors. Profiling relied on immunoSEQ multiplex PCR, and the TCRdb table lists in-frame clones only, not all of them. The table records about 160,000 clones, about 86% of them present only once. Specimen: PBMCs. These receptors were collected from a woman aged 18-29 years in good health and CMV-seronegative. Both conserved end residues are part of each CDR3. A D gene is named only where the DNA matches it firmly. Rows may omit the clone size; those that give it use once, few, many or a size class.

j_call	clone_size	v_call	d_call	cdr3_aa	cdr3_nt
TRBJ2-7	-	TRBV7-9	-	CASSLEGGLYYEQYF	TGTGCCAGCAGCTTAGAGGGGGGGCTCTACTACGAGCAGTACTTC
TRBJ2-1	-	TRBV13	TRBD2	CASSPRSGGAPYNEQFF	TGTGCCAGCAGCCCGCGTAGCGGGGGGGCCCCCTACAATGAGCAGTTCTTC
TRBJ2-1	-	TRBV6-5	TRBD2	CASSSGTSGRGNEQFF	TGTGCCAGCAGTTCCGGGACTAGCGGGAGGGGGAATGAGCAGTTCTTC
TRBJ1-2	-	TRBV7-2	TRBD1	CASTPQGGGYTF	TGTGCCAGCACCCCCCAGGGGGGCGGCTACACCTTC
TRBJ1-5	once	TRBV19	-	CASSEGVNLSNQPQHF	TGTGCCAGTAGTGAGGGAGTGAACCTTAGCAATCAGCCCCAGCATTTT
TRBJ2-3	-	TRBV29-1	-	CSVGGPGADTQYF	TGCAGCGTTGGAGGTCCGGGGGCAGATACGCAGTATTTT
TRBJ2-5	-	TRBV27	TRBD1	CASSRTGGIKTQYF	TGTGCCAGCAGTCGGACAGGGGGCATTAAGACCCAGTACTTC
TRBJ1-2	-	TRBV4-1	TRBD1	CASSQEPDRGGYTF	TGCGCCAGCAGCCAAGAGCCGGACAGGGGGGGCTACACCTTC
TRBJ2-5	-	TRBV4-1	-	CASSHHLGGRETQYF	TGCGCCAGCAGCCATCATCTAGGAGGGAGGGAGACCCAGTACTTC
TRBJ2-6	-	TRBV7-9	-	CASSFSAASGANVLTF	TGTGCCAGCAGCTTTTCTGCGGCCTCTGGGGCCAACGTCCTGACTTTC
TRBJ1-5	-	TRBV12-5	-	CASGLQGSQPQHF	TGTGCTAGTGGGCTACAGGGCTCACAGCCCCAGCATTTT
TRBJ2-3	-	TRBV6-5	TRBD1	CASTRGQTYTDTQYF	TGTGCCAGCACCCGGGGACAGACTTACACAGATACGCAGTATTTT
TRBJ2-1	-	TRBV27	-	CASKVPGKEQFF	TGTGCCAGCAAGGTCCCCGGGAAGGAGCAGTTCTTC
TRBJ1-5	-	TRBV11-2	-	CASSTQEGQPQHF	TGTGCCAGCAGCACCCAGGAGGGTCAGCCCCAGCATTTT
TRBJ2-2	-	TRBV27	TRBD1	CASSEGARNTGELFF	TGTGCCAGCAGTGAGGGGGCGCGGAACACCGGGGAGCTGTTTTTT
TRBJ1-5	-	TRBV7-8	-	CASSLAVSPYQPQHF	TGTGCCAGCAGCTTGGCGGTATCACCCTACCAGCCCCAGCATTTT
TRBJ1-6	-	TRBV30	-	CAWSVGARALHF	TGTGCCTGGAGTGTAGGAGCCAGGGCCCTCCACTTT
TRBJ1-2	-	TRBV7-9	-	CASSVTPRGNYGYTF	TGTGCCAGCAGCGTTACTCCACGGGGTAACTATGGCTACACCTTC
TRBJ1-2	few	TRBV6-6	-	CASSTGANYGYTF	TGTGCCAGCAGTACGGGGGCTAACTATGGCTACACCTTC
TRBJ2-5	few	TRBV30	-	CACRGNRGYQETQYF	TGTGCCTGCCGAGGAAATCGGGGGTACCAAGAGACCCAGTACTTC
TRBJ2-5	-	TRBV7-2	-	CASSYGASTQYF	TGTGCCAGCAGCTATGGGGCTTCGACCCAGTACTTC
TRBJ2-5	-	TRBV15	-	CATSRGQGSETQYF	TGTGCCACCAGCAGAGGTCAGGGGTCCGAGACCCAGTACTTC
TRBJ1-6	once	TRBV6-6	TRBD1	CASSRDRYNSPLHF	TGTGCCAGCAGCAGGGACAGATATAATTCACCCCTCCACTTT
TRBJ2-2	-	TRBV11-3	TRBD2	CASSLSGGNTGELFF	TGTGCCAGCAGCTTAAGCGGGGGGAACACCGGGGAGCTGTTTTTT
TRBJ1-1	once	TRBV18	-	CASSPPNRVVTEAFF	TGTGCCAGCTCACCACCAAACAGGGTGGTTACCGAAGCTTTCTTT
TRBJ1-5	-	TRBV4-1	-	CASSPTFSNQPQHF	TGCGCCAGCAGCCCGACATTTAGCAATCAGCCCCAGCATTTT
TRBJ1-1	-	TRBV7-8	-	CASSLGRGGRNTEAFF	TGTGCCAGCAGCTTAGGTAGGGGGGGCCGGAACACTGAAGCTTTCTTT
TRBJ1-3	-	TRBV10-3	-	CAAMSQGRGPPGNTIYF	TGTGCCGCCATGTCGCAAGGGAGGGGCCCTCCTGGAAACACCATATATTTT
TRBJ1-1	-	TRBV2	TRBD1	CASMGQGRGAFF	TGTGCCAGCATGGGACAGGGAAGAGGAGCTTTCTTT
TRBJ2-1	-	TRBV19	TRBD2	CASSIVVAGSYNEQFF	TGTGCCAGTAGTATAGTGGTAGCGGGCTCCTACAATGAGCAGTTCTTC
TRBJ2-7	-	TRBV6-6	-	CASVSGMFFEQYF	TGTGCCAGCGTATCAGGGATGTTTTTCGAGCAGTACTTC
TRBJ1-1	once	TRBV29-1	-	CSVTESFMNTEAFF	TGCAGCGTTACAGAGTCCTTCATGAACACTGAAGCTTTCTTT
TRBJ2-7	-	TRBV7-9	TRBD2	CASSPRWSSGGYYEQYF	TGTGCCAGCAGCCCCCGATGGAGCTCCGGGGGGTACTACGAGCAGTACTTC
TRBJ1-2	-	TRBV18	TRBD1	CASSQDRGDGYTF	TGTGCCAGCTCACAGGACAGGGGAGACGGCTACACCTTC
TRBJ2-2	-	TRBV11-3	-	CASSLDSGNTGELFF	TGTGCCAGCAGCTTAGACTCCGGGAACACCGGGGAGCTGTTTTTT
TRBJ2-7	once	TRBV28	TRBD1	CASSSGQGDYEQYF	TGTGCCAGCAGTTCCGGACAGGGAGACTACGAGCAGTACTTC
TRBJ2-1	few	TRBV27	-	CASSLGSSYNEQFF	TGTGCCAGCAGTTTAGGGAGCTCCTACAATGAGCAGTTCTTC
TRBJ2-7	-	TRBV27	TRBD1	CASSPGQGVTYEQYF	TGTGCCAGCAGCCCCGGACAGGGAGTCACCTACGAGCAGTACTTC
TRBJ1-2	-	TRBV2	-	CASSETSQGNYGYTF	TGTGCCAGCAGCGAAACGAGCCAGGGGAACTATGGCTACACCTTC
TRBJ2-7	-	TRBV19	-	CASSPGSLNPYEQYF	TGTGCCAGTAGTCCCGGGAGCCTCAATCCCTACGAGCAGTACTTC
TRBJ2-2	-	TRBV27	-	CASSFFVGGAGDTGELFF	TGTGCCAGCAGTTTCTTTGTCGGTGGTGCAGGGGACACCGGGGAGCTGTTTTTT
TRBJ2-2	-	TRBV18	-	CASPVQGRDTGELFF	TGTGCCAGCCCAGTCCAGGGGCGTGACACCGGGGAGCTGTTTTTT